Listed here are 21 T cell receptor beta chains from one sample, sequenced in a study of T cell responses to AZD1222 COVID-19 vaccine. The data were produced by immunoSEQ multiplex PCR, yet TCRdb's version contains in-frame clones alone and is incomplete. The table records roughly 100,000 clones, roughly 90% of them present only once. The sample here was peripheral blood, taken on day 0 of AZD1222 vaccination. The receptors here all came from an adult in good health.

This chain joins TRBV7-2 and TRBJ1-5, with 8 bases identical to TRBD1. Trimming took 4 bases from V and 1 from J; bases not matched to a gene: 3. The CDR3 consists of 15 residues. Germline V gives CDR1 SGHTA, CDR2 FQGNSA. The CDR3 loop is CASSSGGPSNQPQHF. CDR3 coding DNA: TGTGCCAGCAGCTCAGGGGGCCCGAGCAATCAGCCCCAGCATTTT.

The chain couples TRBV6-5 to TRBJ2-7; 8 bases line up with TRBD1. V lost 8 bases and J lost 2; bases outside the gene matches: 8. Germline CDR1 and CDR2: MNHEY and SVGAGI. The CDR3 loop spans 14 amino acids. DNA for the CDR3: TGTGCCAGCGCCTGGACAGGGCCAGCCTACGAGCAGTACTTC. Residues: CASAWTGPAYEQYF.

This clone showed up many times. Here the CDR3 DNA reads TGTGCCAGCAGCTGGGACAGGGGCCCCTATGGCTACACCTTC. This gives the protein CASSWDRGPYGYTF. The rearrangement joins TRBV7-9 to TRBJ1-2; 10 nucleotides line up with TRBD1. The germline V gene encodes CDR1 SEHNR and CDR2 FQNEAQ (reference sequence). The CDR3 extends over 14 amino acids. Trimming took 4 bases from V and 4 from J; bases not matched to a gene: 3.

In its sample, this clone was seen once. This sequence joins TRBV14 and TRBJ1-6; D call uncertain. This CDR3 region has 14 residues. The V gene lost 0 bases and the J gene lost 10 bases, with 10 bases spanning the gap. Germline V gene data show CDR1 as SGHDN and CDR2 as FVKESK. Written as DNA, the CDR3 is TGTGCCAGCAGCCAAGATTGGGTGTCGTCACCCCTCCACTTT. This codes for CASSQDWVSSPLHF.

The chain employs TRBV7-9 and TRBJ2-7, with D tentatively TRBD1 or TRBD2 (5 bases each). Trimming took 8 bases from V and 10 from J, leaving 15 bases between them. The CDR3 has 11 amino acids. Germline V gene sequence: CDR1 SEHNR, CDR2 FQNEAQ (reference sequence). The CDR3 reads CASALTGPQYF. CDR3 bases: TGTGCCAGCGCCCTAACGGGACCCCAGTACTTC.

This chain joins TRBV2 and TRBJ1-1; no reliable D call. Trimming took 8 bases from V and 0 from J, leaving 16 bases between them. The CDR3 length is 15 residues. Germline V gene data show CDR1 as SNHLY and CDR2 as FYNNEI. The CDR3 sequence is CASQAGRPMNTEAFF. In DNA form, the CDR3 reads TGTGCCAGCCAAGCAGGAAGACCCATGAACACTGAAGCTTTCTTT. The variable domain in full, completed from reference TRBV2 and TRBJ1-1, reads EPEVTQTPSHQVTQMGQEVILRCVPISNHLYFYWYRQILGQKVEFLVSFYNNEISEKSEIFDDQFSVERPDGSNFTLKIRSTKLEDSAMYFCASQAGRPMNTEAFFGQGTRLTVV.

This rearrangement joins TRBV10-3 to TRBJ2-1; D is ambiguous. V dropped 2 bases and J dropped 8 bases, with 4 bases sitting between them. The germline gives CDR1 ENHRY, CDR2 SYGVKD. The CDR3 contains 11 residues. This CDR3 reads CAISEGDEQFF. The DNA of the CDR3 is TGTGCCATCAGTGAGGGTGATGAGCAGTTCTTC.

V usage is TRBV5-1 and J usage is TRBJ1-4, with D unclear. Trimming stripped 0 bases from V and 2 bases from J, with 11 bases between. CDR3 length: 16 residues. The V gene's germline CDR1 is SGHRS and CDR2 YFSETQ. DNA for the CDR3: TGCGCCAGCAGCTTGGGGGCGCGCCGGACTAATGAAAAACTGTTTTTT. Amino acid sequence: CASSLGARRTNEKLFF.

This chain connects TRBV6-5 to TRBJ1-5; D might be TRBD1 (5 bases). Germline V gives CDR1 MNHEY, CDR2 SVGAGI. Trimming stripped 6 bases from V and 3 bases from J, with 12 bases between. The CDR3 spans 14 residues. CDR3 in DNA: TGTGCCAGCAGACTTGGAGGGACCAATCAGCCCCAGCATTTT. Protein product: CASRLGGTNQPQHF.

The V gene is TRBV7-2, the J gene TRBJ2-7; D perhaps matches TRBD2 (6 bases). The ends were cut back, 1 base at V and 4 bases at J, with 11 bases in the middle. The CDR3 covers 14 residues. CDR1 is SGHTA, CDR2 FQGNSA, per germline. The CDR3: CASSLVPGLYEQYF. As DNA, the CDR3 is TGTGCCAGCAGCTTAGTACCGGGACTTTACGAGCAGTACTTC. The full variable domain, with the rest looked up from reference TRBV7-2 and TRBJ2-7, is GAGVSQSPSNKVTEKGKDVELRCDPISGHTALYWYRQSLGQGLEFLIYFQGNSAPDKSGLPSDRFSAERTGGSVSTLTIQRTQQEDSAVYLCASSLVPGLYEQYFGPGTRLTVT.

The chain carries TRBV11-2 and TRBJ2-1; 14 bases line up with TRBD2. J lost 9 bases, V lost 5 bases, and 6 bases had no gene match. The CDR3 is 15 residues long. CDR1 is SGHAT, CDR2 FQNNGV, per germline. CDR3 in amino acids: CASSPRLAGGGEQFF. The CDR3 DNA reads as TGTGCCAGCAGCCCCAGACTAGCGGGAGGGGGTGAGCAGTTCTTC. The full variable domain, completed using reference TRBV11-2 and TRBJ2-1, is EAGVAQSPRYKIIEKRQSVAFWCNPISGHATLYWYQQILGQGPKLLIQFQNNGVVDDSQLPKDRFSAERLKGVDSTLKIQPAKLEDSAVYLCASSPRLAGGGEQFFGPGTRLTVL.

The chain is built from TRBV6-5 and TRBJ1-6; D is unclear. Germline CDR1 reads MNHEY; CDR2 reads SVGAGI. V was clipped by 4 bases and J by 10 bases, with 17 bases between them. The length of the CDR3 is 15 residues. CDR3 sequence reads: CASSSAGLGESPLHF. For the CDR3, the DNA is TGTGCCAGCAGTTCGGCAGGCCTTGGCGAATCACCCCTCCACTTT.

The chain combines TRBV6-5 with TRBJ2-2, with D perhaps matching TRBD2 (7 bases). CDR1 is MNHEY and CDR2 is SVGAGI in the germline V gene. The CDR3 spans 13 residues. Trimming cost V 6 bases and J 5 bases, with 10 bases left between them. In DNA, the CDR3 is TGTGCCAGCAGAAGGGGGGGAACCGGGGAGCTGTTTTTT. Translation gives CASRRGGTGELFF.

The chain employs TRBV4-2 and TRBJ2-7; the D gene is possibly TRBD1 (5 bases). The V end was cut by 6 bases, the J end by 3 bases, with 15 bases between. The CDR3 is 14 amino acids. The V gene's germline CDR1 is LGHNA and CDR2 YNFKEQ. The CDR3 sequence: CASSPGAGSYEQYF. Written as DNA, the CDR3 is TGTGCCAGCAGTCCTGGGGCAGGAAGCTACGAGCAGTACTTC.

This chain links TRBV12-3 or TRBV12-4 with TRBJ2-1, with TRBD1 matching 7 bases. The CDR3 covers 12 residues. Trimming removed 4 bases from V and 15 bases from J; junction bases left unmatched: 9. CDR3 sequence reads: CASSSLQGSPFF. Written as DNA, the CDR3 is TGTGCCAGCAGTTCCCTACAGGGGTCCCCGTTCTTC.

The chain uses TRBV19 and TRBJ1-5, with 7 bases fitting TRBD1. Germline trimming cut 5 bases from V and 5 bases from J; bases unmatched to any gene: 9. CDR3 length: 15 residues. Germline values: CDR1 LNHDA, CDR2 SQIVND (reference sequence). The CDR3 loop reads CASSGRGVRDQPQHF. CDR3 bases: TGTGCCAGTAGTGGCAGGGGGGTAAGGGATCAGCCCCAGCATTTT.

J is TRBJ2-2 and V is TRBV12-3 or TRBV12-4, with D unclear. The CDR3 runs to 13 residues. Between the trimmed V and J ends, which lost 0 bases and 7 bases, there was a span of 6 bases. For the CDR3, the DNA is TGTGCCAGCAGTTTAGCCGGGTACGGGGAGCTGTTTTTT. It translates to CASSLAGYGELFF.

The chain uses TRBV10-1 and TRBJ2-3, with D tentatively TRBD1 (5 bases). Trimming left V 5 bases short and J 0 bases short, with 12 bases between. The germline gives CDR1 WNHNN, CDR2 SYGVQD (reference sequence). There are 15 residues in the CDR3. The CDR3 protein is CASSNRQGSTDTQYF. CDR3 in DNA: TGCGCCAGCAGTAATCGGCAGGGAAGCACAGATACGCAGTATTTT.

This clone was seen a single time. This chain uses TRBV4-2 with TRBJ2-5; TRBD1 might be the D (6 bases). This CDR3 has 13 residues. With 1 base removed from V and 4 bases from J, the gap between germline ends came to 7 bases. Germline assignment: CDR1 LGHNA and CDR2 YNFKEQ. CDR3 in amino acids: CASSQGQAETQYF. The CDR3 nucleotides read TGTGCCAGCAGCCAAGGACAGGCAGAGACCCAGTACTTC.

This chain links TRBV10-3 with TRBJ1-6; TRBD1 might be the D (5 bases). Trimming pared 6 bases from V and 5 bases from J, leaving 11 bases between. Germline loops: CDR1 ENHRY, CDR2 SYGVKD. The CDR3 is made up of 14 amino acids. This CDR3 reads CAIRTQTDNSPLHF. As DNA, the CDR3 is TGTGCCATCAGGACACAGACAGATAATTCACCCCTCCACTTT.

The chain has TRBV5-6 and TRBJ1-6, with D possibly being TRBD1 (6 bases). V gave up 3 bases and J gave up 9 bases, with 16 bases separating them. Germline V lookup: CDR1 SGHDT, CDR2 YYEEEE. The CDR3 contains 15 residues. CDR3 protein: CASSWGRAGVSPLHF. The CDR3 DNA reads TGTGCCAGCAGCTGGGGGCGGGCAGGGGTTTCACCCCTCCACTTT. Filled out from reference TRBV5-6 and TRBJ1-6, the complete variable domain reads DAGVTQSPTHLIKTRGQQVTLRCSPKSGHDTVSWYQQALGQGPQFIFQYYEEEERQRGNFPDRFSGHQFPNYSSELNVNALLLGDSALYLCASSWGRAGVSPLHFGNGTRLTVT.